This passage covers 28 T cell receptor beta chains from one sample sequenced in a study of OX40 agonist ivuxolimab in advanced cancers. Assay: immunoSEQ multiplex PCR; the TCRdb copy retains only in-frame clones and omits some. The sample consists of more than 55,000 clones, about 91% of them appearing once. Sequences were derived from CD4+ or CD8+ T cells sorted from blood, sampled in a trial of the OX40 agonist ivuxolimab. The receptors here all came from an adult with an advanced solid tumor such as melanoma, head and neck, liver or kidney cancer.

This clone was detected only once. The DNA of the CDR3 is TGTGCCAGCAGCTTGGTGACGGGGGCTTATATCCAGGATACGCAGTATTTT. This codes for CASSLVTGAYIQDTQYF. The V gene is TRBV5-4, the J gene TRBJ2-3, with D perhaps TRBD1 or TRBD2 (6 bases each). CDR1 and CDR2 from the germline V gene are SGHNT and YYREEE (reference sequence). Trimming stripped 0 bases from V and 6 bases from J, with 20 bases between. This CDR3 contains 17 residues.

The chain combines TRBV7-3 with TRBJ2-3, with 8 bases identical to TRBD2. CDR1 is SGHTA, CDR2 FQGTGA, per germline. CDR3 length: 14 amino acids. Trimming took 4 bases from V and 6 from J; bases not matched to a gene: 6. This CDR3 is CASSSSGRGDTQYF. The CDR3 nucleotides read TGTGCCAGCAGCTCTAGCGGGCGGGGGGATACGCAGTATTTT. The variable domain in full, completed from reference TRBV7-3 and TRBJ2-3, reads GAGVSQTPSNKVTEKGKYVELRCDPISGHTALYWYRQSLGQGPEFLIYFQGTGAADDSGLPNDRFFAVRPEGSVSTLKIQRTERGDSAVYLCASSSSGRGDTQYFGPGTRLTVL.

Details on this clone: The same CDR3 is also encoded by other DNA sequences in this sample. This chain uses TRBV7-2 with TRBJ2-1, with TRBD2 matching 11 bases. From germline, CDR1 is SGHTA and CDR2 FQGNSA. V dropped 5 bases and J dropped 3; count of bases not matched to a gene: 3. The CDR3 consists of 15 residues. Here the CDR3 reads CASSLGTSGYNEQFF. The CDR3 nucleotides read TGTGCCAGCAGCCTAGGGACTAGCGGCTACAATGAGCAGTTCTTC.

This rearrangement joins TRBV6-1 to TRBJ2-7, with 10 nucleotides matching TRBD1. Germline values: CDR1 MNHNS, CDR2 SASEGT. Trimming removed 0 bases from V and 4 bases from J; junction bases left unmatched: 3. This CDR3 contains 15 residues. For the CDR3, the DNA is TGTGCCAGCAGTGAAGCAGGGACAGGGGATTACGAGCAGTACTTC. Its translation: CASSEAGTGDYEQYF.

The chain employs TRBV7-3 and TRBJ2-5; the match to TRBD2 covers 10 bases. The ends lost 0 bases at V and 5 bases at J; junction bases unmatched: 6. The CDR3 is 16 residues long. Per the germline V gene, CDR1 is SGHTA and CDR2 is FQGTGA. CDR3 sequence: CASSLTPLAGVETQYF. The DNA of the CDR3 is TGTGCCAGCAGCTTAACCCCCCTAGCGGGAGTCGAGACCCAGTACTTC.

The chain recombines TRBV4-1 with TRBJ2-7; 15 nucleotides line up with TRBD2. Germline V gene lookup returns CDR1 MGHRA and CDR2 YSYEKL. The CDR3 length is 18 residues. With V trimmed by 0 bases and J by 4 bases, 7 bases remained unmatched. CDR3 sequence reads: CASSQEGLAGGPRYEQYF. The CDR3 region has the DNA TGCGCCAGCAGCCAAGAAGGACTAGCGGGAGGGCCAAGGTACGAGCAGTACTTC.

The chain's CDR3 is CATTTGLSTDTQYF. The CDR3 bases are TGTGCCACCACGACAGGGCTAAGCACAGATACGCAGTATTTT. The chain is built from TRBV6-1 and TRBJ2-3, with TRBD1 matching 7 bases. The CDR3 consists of 14 residues. Germline CDR1 reads MNHNS; CDR2 reads SASEGT. V was clipped by 10 bases and J by 0 bases; unmatched bases: 7.

The chain joins TRBV11-3 to TRBJ2-5; TRBD1 matches 7 bases. V lost 0 bases to trimming and J lost 5 bases; unmatched junction nucleotides: 6. This CDR3 spans 15 amino acids. Germline loops: CDR1 SGHNT, CDR2 YENEEA. The CDR3 is CASSLDGRQGETQYF. CDR3 in DNA: TGTGCCAGCAGCTTAGATGGGCGACAGGGCGAGACCCAGTACTTC.

This clone was recorded a few times. This chain joins TRBV4-1 and TRBJ1-5, with D possibly matching TRBD1 (6 bases). Per the germline V gene, CDR1 is MGHRA and CDR2 is YSYEKL. The CDR3 has 13 amino acids. V was pared by 3 bases and J by 9 bases, with 12 bases between. The CDR3 coding sequence is TGCGCCAGCAGCCAGTTCGACAGGCCGCCCCAGCATTTT. This encodes CASSQFDRPPQHF.

V and J are TRBV18 and TRBJ2-6; no firm D call. The V end was cut by 2 bases, the J end by 2 bases, with 7 bases between. CDR1 KGHSH and CDR2 LQKENI come from the germline V gene. There are 15 residues in the CDR3. For the CDR3, the DNA is TGTGCCAGCTCACCATCTGGGGCTGGGGCCAACGTCCTGACTTTC. Translating gives CASSPSGAGANVLTF.

This clone was detected only once. An end of the junction does not agree with germline; a read error may underlie this. The sample holds other DNA sequences that translate to the same CDR3. V and J are TRBV7-9 and TRBJ2-5; no firm D call. The CDR3 extends over 11 amino acids. CDR1 is SEHNR, CDR2 FQNEAQ, per germline (reference sequence). CDR3 region: CATIFGETQYF. The CDR3 DNA sequence: TGCGCCACCATTTTTGGGGAGACCCAGTACTTC.

V gene TRBV18 combines with J gene TRBJ2-3; 9 nucleotides line up with TRBD1. The CDR3 has 16 residues. V gave up 0 bases and J gave up 4 bases; unmatched junction bases: 5. CDR1 and CDR2 (germline): KGHSH, LQKENI. The CDR3 region is CASSPPGQGPSDTQYF. The DNA of the CDR3 is TGTGCCAGCTCACCACCCGGACAGGGGCCCTCAGATACGCAGTATTTT.

This chain connects TRBV11-3 to TRBJ2-1; 8 bases are a match to TRBD1. V was clipped by 2 bases and J by 7 bases; unmatched bases: 7. CDR3 length: 15 residues. The germline gives CDR1 SGHNT, CDR2 YENEEA. The CDR3 coding sequence is TGTGCCAGCAGCTTAACCCCCCAGGGGGCAAATGAGCAGTTCTTC. Translation gives CASSLTPQGANEQFF.

The CDR3 region has the DNA TGCAGCGTTGAGGCAGGGGGCGGTGAAAAACTGTTTTTT. This gives the protein CSVEAGGGEKLFF. V is TRBV29-1 and J is TRBJ1-4; 8 nucleotides align to TRBD1. Germline CDR1 and CDR2: SQVTM and ANQGSEA. Trimming at V came to 3 bases and at J to 7 bases, leaving 4 bases not matched to a gene. This CDR3 spans 13 amino acids.

V and J are TRBV19 and TRBJ2-3, with D tentatively TRBD1 (6 bases). CDR1 is LNHDA and CDR2 is SQIVND in the germline V gene (reference sequence). With 5 bases removed from V and 4 bases from J, the gap between germline ends came to 10 bases. This CDR3 comprises 13 residues. The CDR3: CASSAQGADTQYF. The CDR3 DNA reads TGTGCCAGTAGTGCACAGGGAGCAGATACGCAGTATTTT. The variable domain in full, with the rest retrieved from reference TRBV19 and TRBJ2-3, is DGGITQSPKYLFRKEGQNVTLSCEQNLNHDAMYWYRQDPGQGLRLIYYSQIVNDFQKGDIAEGYSVSREKKESFPLTVTSAQKNPTAFYLCASSAQGADTQYFGPGTRLTVL.

The chain combines TRBV27 with TRBJ2-3; TRBD1 or TRBD2 may be the D gene (5 bases each). The CDR3 consists of 16 residues. Germline values: CDR1 MNHEY, CDR2 SMNVEV (reference sequence). With 8 bases removed from V and 0 bases from J, the gap between germline ends came to 18 bases. CDR3 loop: CASRRMGVSSTDTQYF. The CDR3 coding sequence is TGTGCCAGCCGCCGAATGGGGGTCTCTAGCACAGATACGCAGTATTTT.

This sequence joins TRBV4-2 and TRBJ2-2; TRBD2 agrees at 11 bases. The germline gives CDR1 LGHNA, CDR2 YNFKEQ. J lost 0 bases, V lost 0 bases, and 3 bases had no gene match. This CDR3 has 18 amino acids. The DNA for the CDR3 is TGTGCCAGCAGCCAAGACATAGCGGGGGGGCCGAACACCGGGGAGCTGTTTTTT. Translation gives CASSQDIAGGPNTGELFF.

The rearrangement links TRBV5-1 to TRBJ2-2; 10 bases map to TRBD1. The CDR3 has 15 residues. V shed 4 bases and J 3 bases; nucleotides not matched to a gene: 3. The germline CDR1 and CDR2 sequences are SGHRS and YFSETQ. In nucleotides, the CDR3 is TGCGCCAGCAGCAAAGGGACAGGGGACACCGGGGAGCTGTTTTTT. Amino acids: CASSKGTGDTGELFF.

This rearrangement joins TRBV5-1 to TRBJ2-3, with 15 bases identical to TRBD2. This CDR3 spans 17 amino acids. Germline V lookup: CDR1 SGHRS, CDR2 YFSETQ. After removal of 4 bases from V and 3 bases from J, the junction contained 6 bases not matched to a gene. The CDR3 region has the DNA TGCGCCAGCAGCCGGACTAGCGGGAGGGCCGGAACAGATACGCAGTATTTT. Its translation is CASSRTSGRAGTDTQYF.

The V call is TRBV7-9, the J call TRBJ2-1; 9 positions match TRBD2. CDR3 length: 15 amino acids. In germline, CDR1 is SEHNR, CDR2 FQNEAQ (reference sequence). V lost 6 bases, J lost 0 bases, and 3 bases stayed unmatched. CDR3 bases: TGTGCCAGCAGGCTGACTAGCGGCTCCTACAATGAGCAGTTCTTC. The encoded protein is CASRLTSGSYNEQFF. Drawing the rest from reference TRBV7-9 and TRBJ2-1, the complete variable domain is DTGVSQNPRHKITKRGQNVTFRCDPISEHNRLYWYRQTLGQGPEFLTYFQNEAQLEKSRLLSDRFSAERPKGSFSTLEIQRTEQGDSAMYLCASRLTSGSYNEQFFGPGTRLTVL.

J is TRBJ1-6 and V is TRBV6-5; TRBD1 agrees at 7 bases. The V gene end was trimmed by 3 bases and the J gene end by 8 bases; junction bases not matched to a gene: 4. The germline gives CDR1 MNHEY, CDR2 SVGAGI. The CDR3 is made up of 14 amino acids. The DNA for the CDR3 is TGTGCCAGCAGTTATAGGGGGCTTTATTCACCCCTCCACTTT. Amino acids: CASSYRGLYSPLHF.

The V gene is TRBV7-6, the J gene TRBJ2-7; D remains ambiguous. The germline CDR1 and CDR2 sequences are SGHVS and FNYEAQ. The CDR3 runs 13 residues. V was cut by 4 bases and J by 6 bases, with 13 bases left in between. The CDR3 sequence is CASSSWGMGEQYF. For the CDR3, the DNA is TGTGCCAGCAGCTCCTGGGGAATGGGCGAGCAGTACTTC. Based on the CDR3 plus reference TRBV7-6 and TRBJ2-7, the full variable domain is GAGVSQSPRYKVTKRGQDVALRCDPISGHVSLYWYRQALGQGPEFLTYFNYEAQQDKSGLPNDRFSAERPEGSISTLTIQRTEQRDSAMYRCASSSWGMGEQYFGPGTRLTVT.

A few counts support this clone. The V call is TRBV19, the J call TRBJ1-6; D remains ambiguous. The germline V and J ends were trimmed by 3 bases and 6 bases, with 12 bases remaining between them. The CDR3 runs to 15 residues. The germline CDR1 and CDR2 sequences are LNHDA and SQIVND (reference sequence). CDR3 loop: CASSIGNLLNSPLHF. The CDR3 bases are TGTGCCAGTAGTATTGGTAACCTGCTTAATTCACCCCTCCACTTT.

The CDR3 spells CASSLYAEEQYF. CDR3 sequence (DNA): TGTGCCAGCAGTTTATATGCGGAGGAGCAGTACTTC. The chain has TRBV28 and TRBJ2-5; D is possibly TRBD2 (5 bases). Germline CDR1 reads MDHEN; CDR2 reads SYDVKM. V was pared by 1 base and J by 11 bases, with 11 bases between. The CDR3 sequence is 12 residues long.

The rearrangement links TRBV7-9 to TRBJ2-5; D gene unclear. Germline V CDR1 and CDR2: SEHNR, FQNEAQ (reference sequence). This CDR3 is built from 13 residues. V lost 5 bases, J lost 6 bases, and 13 bases lay in between. The CDR3 sequence: CASSRLDLKTQYF. DNA of the CDR3: TGTGCCAGCAGCCGCTTAGATTTGAAGACCCAGTACTTC.

This clone occurred once. The chain combines TRBV7-9 with TRBJ1-1; D is uncertain. The CDR3 sequence is 13 residues long. The germline CDR1 and CDR2 sequences are SEHNR and FQNEAQ (reference sequence). Trimming removed 5 bases at V and 7 bases at J, with 14 bases between. The DNA for the CDR3 is TGTGCCAGCAGCCCGCCGAGCAACGTTGAAGCTTTCTTT. Its protein is CASSPPSNVEAFF.

J is TRBJ1-5 and V is TRBV6-6; unclear D gene. The V end was cut by 6 bases, the J end by 4 bases, with 16 bases between. The CDR3 runs to 15 residues. Germline values: CDR1 MNHNY, CDR2 SVGAGI (reference sequence). CDR3 sequence reads: CASSVPTGKNQPQHF. For the CDR3, the DNA is TGTGCCAGCAGCGTCCCCACCGGCAAAAATCAGCCCCAGCATTTT.

The chain has TRBV10-3 and TRBJ2-7, with D perhaps matching TRBD1 or TRBD2 (5 bases each). V gave up 0 bases and J gave up 0 bases, with 15 bases separating them. The V gene's germline CDR1 is ENHRY and CDR2 SYGVKD. CDR3 size: 17 residues. CDR3 DNA sequence: TGTGCCATCAGTGAGTCAGGGAGACAGTTAGGCTCCTACGAGCAGTACTTC. This codes for CAISESGRQLGSYEQYF.